The 9 T cell receptor beta chains below all came from one sample that was sequenced in a study of shared T cell receptors in the human thymus. Here immunoSEQ multiplex PCR was the method, and the copy in TCRdb shows in-frame clones only, minus some. The data hold some 400,000 clones, with 95% observed a single time. The specimen was thymocytes. All receptors derive from a human donor.

V and J are TRBV7-9 and TRBJ2-7, with unresolved D. V dropped 5 bases and J dropped 5 bases, with 10 bases sitting between them. The CDR3 has 12 residues. CDR1 and CDR2 (germline): SEHNR, FQNEAQ (reference sequence). CDR3: CASSPLGDEQYF. CDR3 in DNA: TGTGCCAGCAGCCCCCTAGGTGACGAGCAGTACTTC.

The chain links TRBV27 to TRBJ2-5; 8 bases match TRBD1. CDR3 length equals 16 residues. Unmatched junction bases numbered 16, after V lost 5 bases and J lost 8 bases. Germline CDR1 reads MNHEY; CDR2 reads SMNVEV (reference sequence). This CDR3 is CASSPNPRQGLETQYF. The CDR3 DNA follows: TGTGCCAGCAGTCCCAACCCCAGACAGGGGCTTGAAACCCAGTACTTC.

This clone occurred once. The chain carries TRBV5-1 and TRBJ2-7, with no clear D. Germline lookup yields CDR1 SGHRS and CDR2 YFSETQ. V gave up 4 bases and J gave up 1 base, with 18 bases separating them. CDR3 length: 16 amino acids. The CDR3 DNA sequence: TGCGCCAGCAGCACACCCGGTCCGACCTCTTCCTACGAGCAGTACTTC. Protein: CASSTPGPTSSYEQYF.

The chain recombines TRBV25-1 with TRBJ2-3, with D possibly matching TRBD2 (5 bases). Trimming cost V 7 bases and J 6 bases, with 8 bases left between them. This CDR3 has 11 amino acids. Germline CDR1 MGHDK, CDR2 SYGVNS. The CDR3 here is CASMRADTQYF. As DNA, the CDR3 is TGTGCCAGCATGAGGGCCGATACGCAGTATTTT.

The table lists this clone with a few counts. V is TRBV6-8 and J is TRBJ1-5; 7 nucleotides line up with TRBD1. The CDR3 sequence is 16 residues long. Germline V gives CDR1 MNHGY, CDR2 SAAAGT. The V segment lost 5 bases and the J segment 1 base; nucleotides outside the gene matches: 8. The DNA for the CDR3 is TGTGCCAGCAGTCCTGTGGGACAGTACAGCAATCAGCCCCAGCATTTT. Translated: CASSPVGQYSNQPQHF.

This sequence joins TRBV6-5 and TRBJ2-7; 8 nucleotides line up with TRBD1. There are 16 residues in the CDR3. J lost 7 bases, V lost 2 bases, and 13 bases had no gene match. The germline V gene has CDR1 MNHEY and CDR2 SVGAGI. As DNA, the CDR3 is TGTGCCAGCAGTTACCCCCCGGGAACAGGGGGATGGGAGCAGTACTTC. Residues: CASSYPPGTGGWEQYF.

This chain links TRBV30 with TRBJ2-5, with unresolved D. This CDR3 is 11 amino acids long. Between the trimmed V and J ends, which lost 5 bases and 3 bases, there was a span of 7 bases. Germline lookup yields CDR1 GTSNPN and CDR2 SVGIG (reference sequence). The chain's CDR3 is CAWGREETQYF. Here the CDR3 DNA reads TGTGCCTGGGGCCGTGAAGAGACCCAGTACTTC.

On this clone: The sample holds other DNA sequences that translate to the same CDR3. CDR3 residues: CASSSVPDRDNQPQHF. CDR3 nucleotide sequence: TGTGCCAGCAGTTCCGTCCCGGACAGGGATAACCAGCCCCAGCATTTT. The chain recombines TRBV28 with TRBJ1-5; 8 bases match TRBD1. Germline V gene data show CDR1 as MDHEN and CDR2 as SYDVKM. CDR3 size: 16 residues. The trim removed 4 bases at V and 7 bases at J, leaving 12 bases unmatched. Full variable domain (missing parts from reference TRBV28 and TRBJ1-5): DVKVTQSSRYLVKRTGEKVFLECVQDMDHENMFWYRQDPGLGLRLIYFSYDVKMKEKGDIPEGYSVSREKKERFSLILESASTNQTSMYLCASSSVPDRDNQPQHFGDGTRLSIL.

The rearrangement uses TRBV7-6 and TRBJ1-5, with 11 bases aligning to TRBD1. CDR1 is SGHVS, CDR2 FNYEAQ, per germline. The ends lost 4 bases at V and 0 bases at J; junction bases unmatched: 8. The CDR3 totals 18 residues. The CDR3 nucleotides are TGTGCCAGCAGCTCGGGGGGACAGGGGGTTCTTAGCAATCAGCCCCAGCATTTT. Its protein product is CASSSGGQGVLSNQPQHF.